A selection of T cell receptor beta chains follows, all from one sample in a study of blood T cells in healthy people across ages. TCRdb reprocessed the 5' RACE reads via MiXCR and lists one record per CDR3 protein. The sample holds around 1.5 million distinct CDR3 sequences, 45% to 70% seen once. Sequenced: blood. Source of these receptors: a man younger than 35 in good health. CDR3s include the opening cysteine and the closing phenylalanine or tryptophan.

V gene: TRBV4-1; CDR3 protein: CASSLITRVAKNIQYF
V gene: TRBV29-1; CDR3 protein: CSVTTGNYEQYF
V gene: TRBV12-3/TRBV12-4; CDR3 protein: CASSPPELYEQYF
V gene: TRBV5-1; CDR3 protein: CASSVGQGTGANVLTF
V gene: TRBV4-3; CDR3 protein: CASSQGVSRGEGYEQFF
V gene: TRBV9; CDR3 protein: CASSVALSGTIYEQYF
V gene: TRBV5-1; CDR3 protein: CASSLDTSGVDYNEQFF
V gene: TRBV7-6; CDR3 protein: CASSPSGSPGEQYF
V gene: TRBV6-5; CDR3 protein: CASSPRGYGGNEQFF
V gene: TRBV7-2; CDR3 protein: CASSHLLAGPLRRTQYF
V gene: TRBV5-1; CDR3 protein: CASSPTSGNHEQFF
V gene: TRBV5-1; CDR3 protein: CASSAGQGNSPLHF
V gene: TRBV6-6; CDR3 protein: CASRVSSGGAVSDEQFF
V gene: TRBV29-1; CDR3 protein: CSVVTVNQETQYF
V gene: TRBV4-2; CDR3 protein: CASSQESGIQYF
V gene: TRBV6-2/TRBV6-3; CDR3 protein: CASREGRVNTEAFF
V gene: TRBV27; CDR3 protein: CASRLGGAYNEQFF
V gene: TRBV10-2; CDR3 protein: CATRQGGSYEQYF
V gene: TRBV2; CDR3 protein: CASSDRDREHLYGYTF
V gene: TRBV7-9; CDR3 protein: CASSSSSRVAANVLTF
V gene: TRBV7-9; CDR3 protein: CASSYYNTEAFF
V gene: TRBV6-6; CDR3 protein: CASFHDGWSTNEKLFF
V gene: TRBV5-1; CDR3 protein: CASSLVTGRDSPLHF
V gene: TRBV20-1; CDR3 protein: CSATAKHSYEQYF
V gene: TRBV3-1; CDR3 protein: CASSQVAGTVHEQYF
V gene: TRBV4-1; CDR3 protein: CASSQSGQSAEYF
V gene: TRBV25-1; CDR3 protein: CASSEYLDRGDGYTF
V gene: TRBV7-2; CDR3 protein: CASSLIKGVGETQYF